This paragraph reports one T cell receptor (beta chain). The antigen is not known. This sample was taken from a study of T cell responses to AZD1222 COVID-19 vaccine. Study-wide findings and caveats: Variant regions that are unmutated are reportedly the target of nearly half of spike-specific TCRs. When two AZD1222 doses had been given, Spike-specific TCR breadth and depth rose. In a largely white British group with more females than males, clonal diversity was possibly underestimated.

Only in-frame clones appear in the TCRdb table, and some are missing; sequencing was by immunoSEQ multiplex PCR. This table holds about 97,000 clones, 70% to 90% found once. Germline V gene data show CDR1 as KGHSH and CDR2 as LQKENI. The CDR3 runs 13 residues. Trimming took off 2 bases at V and 2 bases at J, with 4 bases between the two ends. Specimen: peripheral blood, collected 28 days after the second AZD1222 dose. The clonotype was recovered from an adult who received the AZD1222 COVID-19 vaccine. J is TRBJ1-3 and V is TRBV18; unclear D gene. The CDR3 bases are TGTGCCAGCTCACCAGGGCCTGGAAACACCATATATTTT. Translation: CASSPGPGNTIYF.